This is a list of T cell receptor beta chains from one sample in a study of blood T cells in healthy people across ages. TCRdb ran MiXCR on the 5' RACE reads and lists one entry per CDR3 protein. Counted here are roughly 680,000 distinct CDR3 sequences, more than 40% occurring once; the ten biggest clones make up around 32%. What was sequenced was blood. The receptors were gathered from a woman aged 55-69 years in good health. CDR3s include the opening cysteine and the closing phenylalanine or tryptophan. D genes are given only for firm matches. Clone size is not always given. Where it is, it says once, few, many or a class for expanded clones.

>15|many|TRBV7-9|-|TRBJ2-5
CASSQTSRPGETQYF
TGTGCCAGCAGCCAGACCTCCCGGCCGGGGGAGACCCAGTACTTC
>11|-|TRBV6-6|-|TRBJ2-1
CASAQPGPQFF
TGTGCCAGCGCCCAGCCGGGACCGCAGTTCTTC
>13|-|TRBV25-1|-|TRBJ2-5
CASSEFAKETQYF
TGTGCCAGCAGTGAATTCGCCAAGGAGACCCAGTACTTC
>17|-|TRBV10-3|-|TRBJ1-2
CAISESQGDRGFYGYTF
TGTGCCATCAGTGAGAGTCAGGGCGATAGGGGCTTCTATGGCTACACCTTC
>13|once|TRBV12-3/TRBV12-4|TRBD1|TRBJ1-1
CASRKGAATEAFF
TGTGCCAGCAGAAAGGGGGCAGCTACTGAAGCTTTCTTT
>15|-|TRBV5-1|-|TRBJ2-1
CASSQDSGNYNEQFF
TGCGCCAGCAGCCAAGATAGCGGAAACTACAATGAGCAGTTCTTC
>14|few|TRBV20-1|-|TRBJ2-7
CSASGRGDSYEQYF
TGCAGTGCTAGTGGCAGGGGCGACTCCTACGAGCAGTACTTC
>16|-|TRBV7-2|TRBD1|TRBJ2-6
CASSLEGTAGANVLTF
TGTGCCAGCAGCTTAGAGGGGACAGCTGGGGCCAACGTCCTGACTTTC
>17|-|TRBV12-3/TRBV12-4|TRBD1|TRBJ2-5
CASSRGLDRGPGETQYF
TGTGCCAGCAGCCGCGGTTTGGACAGGGGGCCGGGAGAGACCCAGTACTTC
>14|-|TRBV14|TRBD1|TRBJ2-7
CASSRQGTPYEQYF
TGTGCCAGCAGCCGACAGGGGACTCCCTACGAGCAGTACTTC
>16|once|TRBV28|-|TRBJ1-5
CASRPTLTGSSRPQHF
TGTGCCAGCAGACCGACCTTGACAGGTTCATCTCGGCCCCAGCATTTT
>16|-|TRBV6-6|-|TRBJ1-6
CASSYQQGGGNSPLHF
TGTGCCAGCAGTTACCAACAGGGTGGAGGGAATTCACCCCTCCACTTT
>13|-|TRBV6-2/TRBV6-3|-|TRBJ1-5
CASSSLSNQPQHF
TGTGCCAGCAGTTCCCTTAGCAATCAGCCCCAGCATTTT
>14|-|TRBV6-2/TRBV6-3|-|TRBJ2-7
CASSSESGKHEQYF
TGTGCCAGCAGTTCTGAGTCTGGGAAACACGAGCAGTACTTC
>14|once|TRBV5-1|-|TRBJ1-1
CASSLLAGNTEAFF
TGCGCCAGCAGCTTGCTCGCTGGGAACACTGAAGCTTTCTTT
>12|-|TRBV20-1|-|TRBJ1-2
CSARFPSGGYTF
TGCAGTGCTAGATTCCCTTCGGGGGGCTACACCTTC
>16|-|TRBV28|-|TRBJ1-4
CASSFPGSTTNEKLFF
TGTGCCAGCAGTTTCCCGGGGTCTACAACTAATGAAAAACTGTTTTTT
>14|-|TRBV6-5|TRBD2|TRBJ2-5
CASSSRTRRETQYF
TGTGCCAGCAGCTCCCGGACTAGAAGGGAGACCCAGTACTTC
>18|-|TRBV7-2|-|TRBJ2-6
CASSLASPSGSGANVLTF
TGTGCCAGCAGCTTAGCGAGTCCGAGCGGGTCTGGGGCCAACGTCCTGACTTTC
>18|-|TRBV28|TRBD1|TRBJ2-6
CVSSLSARQGAGANVLTF
TGTGTCAGCAGTTTGTCAGCCCGACAGGGGGCTGGGGCCAACGTCCTGACTTTC
>14|few|TRBV27|TRBD1|TRBJ1-1
CASSFTGDDTEAFF
TGTGCCAGCAGTTTTACAGGGGACGACACTGAAGCTTTCTTT
>14|few|TRBV20-1|-|TRBJ2-5
CSARGAGSSETQYF
TGCAGTGCTAGAGGCGCGGGATCCTCGGAGACCCAGTACTTC
>15|-|TRBV4-1|-|TRBJ2-3
CASSQGDSDTDTQYF
TGCGCCAGCAGCCAAGGGGACTCCGACACAGATACGCAGTATTTT
>15|-|TRBV9|TRBD1|TRBJ1-1
CASSGRQGWDTEAFF
TGTGCCAGCAGCGGAAGACAGGGATGGGACACTGAAGCTTTCTTT
>13|-|TRBV25-1|-|TRBJ1-5
CASSARVGQPQHF
TGTGCCAGCAGTGCGAGGGTTGGACAGCCCCAGCATTTT
>15|-|TRBV10-3|-|TRBJ1-1
CAISEKGSSYTEAFF
TGTGCCATCAGTGAAAAGGGATCAAGTTACACTGAAGCTTTCTTT
>16|-|TRBV4-2|-|TRBJ2-7
CASSQDGALSSYEQYF
TGTGCCAGCAGCCAAGACGGCGCCCTAAGCTCCTACGAGCAGTACTTC
>15|once|TRBV6-5|-|TRBJ2-7
CASSYDYESSYEQYF
TGTGCCAGCAGTTACGACTACGAAAGCTCCTACGAGCAGTACTTC
>16|-|TRBV7-9|-|TRBJ2-7
CASSLQGPRSSYEQYF
TGTGCCAGCAGCTTACAGGGGCCGAGAAGTTCCTACGAGCAGTACTTC
>15|few|TRBV4-3|-|TRBJ2-1
CASSQVSLPYNEQFF
TGCGCCAGCAGCCAAGTTTCCCTCCCGTACAATGAGCAGTTCTTC
>12|few|TRBV5-1|-|TRBJ2-1
CASSLSSREQFF
TGCGCCAGCAGCTTATCTAGCCGAGAGCAGTTCTTC
>16|few|TRBV4-3|TRBD1|TRBJ1-1
CASSQDPRQGYTEAFF
TGCGCCAGCAGCCAAGATCCGAGACAGGGGTACACTGAAGCTTTCTTT
>15|-|TRBV28|-|TRBJ2-1
CASLTPGRMRNEQFF
TGTGCCAGCCTGACCCCTGGTAGAATGCGAAATGAGCAGTTCTTC
>11|few|TRBV20-1|-|TRBJ2-7
CSARLGYEQYF
TGCAGTGCACGCCTAGGTTACGAGCAGTACTTC
>14|once|TRBV7-2|TRBD1|TRBJ2-2
CASSIGTGTGELFF
TGTGCCAGCAGCATCGGGACAGGAACCGGGGAGCTGTTTTTT
>15|-|TRBV20-1|-|TRBJ2-1
CSARREVRGYNEQFF
TGCAGTGCTAGAAGGGAGGTAAGGGGATACAATGAGCAGTTCTTC
>12|many|TRBV29-1|-|TRBJ2-5
CSVGNNQETQYF
TGCAGCGTTGGAAACAATCAAGAGACCCAGTACTTC
>13|few|TRBV4-3|-|TRBJ1-3
CASKETARNTIYF
TGCGCCAGCAAGGAAACAGCGCGAAACACCATATATTTT
>12|many|TRBV7-2|TRBD2|TRBJ2-7
CASSKSTSGQYF
TGTGCCAGCAGCAAGAGCACTAGCGGCCAGTACTTC
>15|-|TRBV11-3|-|TRBJ2-3
CASSSGGLDTDTQYF
TGTGCCAGCAGCTCCGGGGGGCTGGATACAGATACGCAGTATTTT
>13|few|TRBV29-1|-|TRBJ2-1
CSVEPKEGSEQFF
TGCAGCGTTGAACCAAAAGAGGGGAGTGAGCAGTTCTTC
>13|few|TRBV2|-|TRBJ2-7
CASIGHDFYEQYF
TGTGCCAGCATAGGTCATGATTTCTACGAGCAGTACTTC
>15|-|TRBV7-2|TRBD2|TRBJ2-1
CASRTGLAGYNEQFF
TGTGCCAGCAGGACGGGACTAGCGGGTTACAATGAGCAGTTCTTC
>11|once|TRBV20-1|-|TRBJ2-1
CSPLGRDEQFF
TGCAGTCCCCTAGGACGAGACGAGCAGTTCTTC
>17|-|TRBV27|TRBD2|TRBJ2-1
CASSLSGRGTSYNEQFF
TGTGCCAGCAGCCTTAGCGGGAGGGGAACATCCTACAATGAGCAGTTCTTC
>16|-|TRBV20-1|-|TRBJ2-3
CSARDWRGLSTDTQYF
TGCAGTGCTAGAGATTGGAGAGGTCTGAGCACAGATACGCAGTATTTT